This T cell receptor beta chain was documented in a study of beta chain features in type 1 diabetes. As for the study in general: Sorted cells examined across all samples numbered more than 100 million.

The investigators reverse transcribed all of the isolated RNA, so they sequenced expressed TCRB transcripts. Using immunoSEQ multiplex PCR, the repertoire was profiled, and TCRdb retains in-frame clones only, with some absent. The repertoire holds 150,000 to 200,000 clones, with approximately 8.4% as singletons. General study findings and limits: There were fewer insertions and more deletions at the VDJ junctions of type 1 diabetes patients.

Remarks on this clone: Antigen: not known.

Heparinised blood was drawn once per donor, averaging roughly 120 mL. Per germline, CDR1 SNHLY and CDR2 FYNNEI. Trimming removed 7 bases at V and 5 bases at J, with 12 bases between. The CDR3 runs to 13 residues. This chain links TRBV2 with TRBJ2-1, with a possible D match to TRBD1 (6 bases). Sequencing was done on a sample of central memory CD4+ T cells from blood. This TCR was recovered from a woman in her late teens or twenties in good health. CDR3 coding DNA: TGTGCCAGCAAGCTGGACAGAAACAATGAGCAGTTCTTC. It encodes CASKLDRNNEQFF.